This TCR beta chain was recorded in a study of shared clonotypes between healthy human individuals. Study information: CD4 naive cells filled three plates per donor, CD4 memory three, CD8 naive two and CD8 memory one. Study results and limitations: Some clonotypes were shared by all four sorted-subset donors, while others were not shared. The non-shared ones had lower generation probabilities than the shared ones.

The CDR3 runs to 12 residues. Germline V gene data show CDR1 as SGHNT and CDR2 as YENEEA. V was cut by 0 bases and J by 6 bases, with 2 bases left in between. Negatively enriched CD4+ T cells were divided by CD45RA into naive and memory. Replicate PCRs from sorted subsets contained 200 ng DNA, which is approximately 30,000 T cell genomes. TCRdb keeps only in-frame clones here, not all; method: immunoSEQ multiplex PCR. The table has more than 850,000 clones, around 82% seen once. With regard to this clone: Its antigen remains unidentified. A much larger clone lies one base from this, so it may be a read error. This sample also contains other DNA sequences that code for the same CDR3.

The receptor comes from a man aged 18 to 30 in good health. Some clones in this sample may be carry-over from other donors' samples. What was sequenced was memory CD4+ T cells from PBMCs. Subset reported: CD45RA-negative fraction. The rearrangement joins TRBV11-3 to TRBJ2-2; D remains ambiguous. The DNA for the CDR3 is TGTGCCAGCAGCTTAGATTCCGGGGAGCTGTTTTTT. Its protein is CASSLDSGELFF.